This T cell receptor beta chain stems from a study of OX40 agonist ivuxolimab in advanced cancers. Study-wide findings and caveats: Doses of 0.1 to 3.0 mg/kg were accompanied by clonal expansion of CD4+ and CD8+ blood T cells by week 6.

TCRdb's copy holds only in-frame clones and misses some; the assay was immunoSEQ multiplex PCR. The sample yields some 10,000 clones, around four fifths seen once. Trimming shortened V by 2 bases and J by 5 bases, and 15 bases separated the two germline ends. There are 15 residues in the CDR3. Germline V gives CDR1 MGHDK, CDR2 SYGVNS. This clone is a singleton in its sample. Its antigen is as yet unknown. The source is an adult with an advanced solid tumor such as melanoma, head and neck, liver or kidney cancer. Sequencing used CD4+ or CD8+ T cells sorted from blood, obtained in a trial of the OX40 agonist ivuxolimab. This sequence joins TRBV25-1 and TRBJ2-5; possibly TRBD1 for D (5 bases). In nucleotides, the CDR3 is TGTGCCAGCAGTGAAACTAACAGGCCAGGGGAGACCCAGTACTTC. This sequence encodes CASSETNRPGETQYF.